This T cell receptor beta chain was captured in a study of blood T cell repertoires in COVID-19 (TCRdb year 2020). In terms of the full investigation: Collaborator samples came from the United States, Italy and Spain and covered acute and convalescent phases of COVID-19. The prospective study material was composed of cDNA or gDNA derived from T cells, B-cell-depleted T cells, or PBMCs. Subjects who had been exposed to COVID-19, were actively infected with it, or had recovered from it provided the deeply sampled blood TCRbeta repertoires that made up the dataset. A freely available public database, intended as a resource for researchers studying the immune response to SARS-CoV-2, is where the repertoires were released. Samples were obtained from the ongoing ImmuneRACE study (first 160 participants) and from approximately 1,200 subjects provided by 6 global collaborators. Sample metadata almost always included a de-identified subject ID, COVID-19 status, age in years and sex. Where available, HLA class I and class II types were taken from metadata supplied by the sample provider and were not determined by assay-based typing. Here is what the overall study found, with its caveats: The quantity of clinical and demographic metadata differed by source and by participant and was supplied without curation.

CDR1 and CDR2 were assigned from the germline V gene (reference sequence) as DFQATT and SNEGSKA. Deletion took 6 bases off V and 7 bases off J, with a span of 10 bases between the germline ends. The CDR3 numbers 11 residues from cysteine through phenylalanine. The entry retains the CDR3 DNA only, 33 bases that are in frame from base 1. The collaborating institutions used their own protocols to collect whole blood in K2EDTA tubes. For TCRbeta analysis, collaborators shipped samples as frozen whole blood, isolated PBMCs, or DNA extracted from either of those sample types. TCRbeta CDR3 regions were amplified from genomic DNA by means of the immunoSEQ Assay, a bias-controlled multiplex PCR. In the source study's methods: Nucleated cell counts per sample were estimated from amplification of reference gene primers within the assay. To quantify the absolute abundance of each unique TCRbeta CDR3 rearrangement, sequence reads were collapsed and filtered. For each sample, productive Simpson clonality was calculated by taking the square root of Simpson's diversity index across productive rearrangements. TCRdb holds this immuneACCESS table with in-frame rearrangements only. Some clones are missing; in checked studies, unresolved V genes explain under half, and the rest has no known cause. V and J calls and clone size follow that table, whereas D and trimming were derived from the DNA. This sample holds a few hundred thousand clones; roughly 87% were observed only once. The ten largest clonotypes hold about 2.5% of the sample.

To note about this clone: Its cognate antigen has yet to be identified. Per-base quality was not reported, and no clone a single base away is much larger than it.

The clonotype originates from a young man with active or convalescent COVID-19. In this chain, TRBV20-1 is recombined with TRBJ2-1; 6 matching bases give a weak D call of TRBD1. Sequences were obtained from peripheral blood. The encoded CDR3 is CSAQGQNEQFF. Here is the DNA: TGCAGTGCGCAGGGACAAAATGAGCAGTTCTTC.